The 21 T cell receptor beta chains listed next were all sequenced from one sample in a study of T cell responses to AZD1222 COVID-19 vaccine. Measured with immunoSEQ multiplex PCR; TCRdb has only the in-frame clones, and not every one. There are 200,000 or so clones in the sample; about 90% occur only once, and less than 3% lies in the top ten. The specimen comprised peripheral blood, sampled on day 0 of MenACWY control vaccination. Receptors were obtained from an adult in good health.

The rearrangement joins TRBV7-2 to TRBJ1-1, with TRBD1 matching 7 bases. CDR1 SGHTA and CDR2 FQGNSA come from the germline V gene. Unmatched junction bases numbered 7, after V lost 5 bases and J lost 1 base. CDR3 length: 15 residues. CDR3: CASSPTGVWNTEAFF. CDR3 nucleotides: TGTGCCAGCAGCCCAACAGGGGTTTGGAACACTGAAGCTTTCTTT.

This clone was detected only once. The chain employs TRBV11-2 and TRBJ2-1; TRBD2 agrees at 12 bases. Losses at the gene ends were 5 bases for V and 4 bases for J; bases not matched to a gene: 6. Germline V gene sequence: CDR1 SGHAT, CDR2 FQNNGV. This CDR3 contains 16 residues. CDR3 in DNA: TGTGCCAGCAGCCAAACGACTAGCGGGAGATACAATGAGCAGTTCTTC. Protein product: CASSQTTSGRYNEQFF.

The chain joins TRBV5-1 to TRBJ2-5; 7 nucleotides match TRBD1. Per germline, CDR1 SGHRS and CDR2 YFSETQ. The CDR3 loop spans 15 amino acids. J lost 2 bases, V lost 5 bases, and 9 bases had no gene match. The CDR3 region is CASRVGTETQETQYF. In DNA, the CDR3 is TGCGCCAGCAGGGTTGGGACAGAAACGCAAGAGACCCAGTACTTC.

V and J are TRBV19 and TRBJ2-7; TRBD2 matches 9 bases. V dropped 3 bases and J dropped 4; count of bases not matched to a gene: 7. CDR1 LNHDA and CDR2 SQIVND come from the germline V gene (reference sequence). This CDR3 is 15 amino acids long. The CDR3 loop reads CASSIGLAGFYEQYF. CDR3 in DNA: TGTGCCAGTAGTATTGGGCTAGCGGGATTTTACGAGCAGTACTTC.

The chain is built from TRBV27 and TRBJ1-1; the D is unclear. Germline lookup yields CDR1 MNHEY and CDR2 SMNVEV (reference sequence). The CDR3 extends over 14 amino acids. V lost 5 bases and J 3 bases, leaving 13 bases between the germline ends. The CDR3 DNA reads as TGTGCCAGCAGTGATCGAGATTCTGACACTGAAGCTTTCTTT. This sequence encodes CASSDRDSDTEAFF.

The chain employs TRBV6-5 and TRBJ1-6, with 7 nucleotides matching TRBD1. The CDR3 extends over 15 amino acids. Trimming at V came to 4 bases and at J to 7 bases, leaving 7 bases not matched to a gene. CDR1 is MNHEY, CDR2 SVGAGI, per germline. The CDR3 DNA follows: TGTGCCAGCAGTTTTCTGGACAGGACGAATTCACCCCTCCACTTT. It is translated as CASSFLDRTNSPLHF.

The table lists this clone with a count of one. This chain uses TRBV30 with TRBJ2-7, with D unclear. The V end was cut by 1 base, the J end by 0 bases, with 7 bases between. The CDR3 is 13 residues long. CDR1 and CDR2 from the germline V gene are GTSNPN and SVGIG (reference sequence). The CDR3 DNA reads TGTGCCTGGAGTGAGGCCAGCTCCTACGAGCAGTACTTC. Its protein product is CAWSEASSYEQYF.

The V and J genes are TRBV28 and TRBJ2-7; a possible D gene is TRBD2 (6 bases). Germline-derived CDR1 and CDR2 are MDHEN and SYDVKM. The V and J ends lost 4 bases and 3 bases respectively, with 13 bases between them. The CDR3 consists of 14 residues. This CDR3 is CASSYRGTLYEQYF. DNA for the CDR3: TGTGCCAGCAGTTATCGGGGGACCCTCTACGAGCAGTACTTC. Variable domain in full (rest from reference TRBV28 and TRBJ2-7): DVKVTQSSRYLVKRTGEKVFLECVQDMDHENMFWYRQDPGLGLRLIYFSYDVKMKEKGDIPEGYSVSREKKERFSLILESASTNQTSMYLCASSYRGTLYEQYFGPGTRLTVT.

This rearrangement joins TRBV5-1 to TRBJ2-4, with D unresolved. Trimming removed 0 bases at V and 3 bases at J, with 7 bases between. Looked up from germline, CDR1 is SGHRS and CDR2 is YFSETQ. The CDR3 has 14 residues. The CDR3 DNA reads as TGCGCCAGCAGCTTGGGCTCGGACAAAAACATTCAGTACTTC. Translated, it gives CASSLGSDKNIQYF.

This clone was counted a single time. For the CDR3, the DNA is TGTGCCAGCAGCTCCGGACAGGGGATGGAAGAGACCCAGTACTTC. Amino acid sequence: CASSSGQGMEETQYF. The chain carries TRBV11-3 and TRBJ2-5, with 9 nucleotides matching TRBD1. The J segment lost 3 bases and the V segment lost 4 bases, leaving 6 bases of the junction unmatched. Germline CDR1 SGHNT, CDR2 YENEEA. The CDR3 is 15 amino acids.

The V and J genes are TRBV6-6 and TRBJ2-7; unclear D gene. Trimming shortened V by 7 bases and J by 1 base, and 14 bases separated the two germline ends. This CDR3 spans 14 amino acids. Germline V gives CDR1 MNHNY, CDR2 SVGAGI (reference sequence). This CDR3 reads CASTLRYPSYEQYF. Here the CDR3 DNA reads TGTGCCAGCACTCTACGATACCCATCCTACGAGCAGTACTTC.

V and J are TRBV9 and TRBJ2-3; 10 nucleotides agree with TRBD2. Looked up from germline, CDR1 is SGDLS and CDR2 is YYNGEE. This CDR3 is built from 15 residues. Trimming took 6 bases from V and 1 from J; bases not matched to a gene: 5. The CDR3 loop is CASKPGLARTDTQYF. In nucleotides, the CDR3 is TGTGCCAGCAAGCCGGGACTAGCGCGCACAGATACGCAGTATTTT.

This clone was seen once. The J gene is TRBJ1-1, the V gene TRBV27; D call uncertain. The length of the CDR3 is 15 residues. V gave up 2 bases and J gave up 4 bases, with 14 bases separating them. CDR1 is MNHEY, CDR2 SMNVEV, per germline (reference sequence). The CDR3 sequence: CASSLMPGGSTEAFF. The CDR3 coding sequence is TGTGCCAGCAGTTTAATGCCTGGCGGGAGCACTGAAGCTTTCTTT.

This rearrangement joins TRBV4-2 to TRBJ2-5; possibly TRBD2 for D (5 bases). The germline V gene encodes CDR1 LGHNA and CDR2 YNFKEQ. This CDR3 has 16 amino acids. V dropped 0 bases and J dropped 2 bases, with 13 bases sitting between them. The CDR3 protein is CASSQDLRVWQETQYF. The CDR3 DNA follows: TGTGCCAGCAGCCAAGATCTGAGGGTTTGGCAAGAGACCCAGTACTTC.

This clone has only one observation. CDR3 nucleotide sequence: TGTGCCAGCAGCCGCCGGACTAGCGGAACTAACACCGGGGAGCTGTTTTTT. It yields the protein CASSRRTSGTNTGELFF. The chain has TRBV28 and TRBJ2-2; 10 nucleotides match TRBD2. The J segment lost 2 bases and the V segment lost 6 bases, leaving 9 bases of the junction unmatched. This CDR3 spans 17 amino acids. The germline CDR1 and CDR2 sequences are MDHEN and SYDVKM. Supplemented by reference TRBV28 and TRBJ2-2, the full variable domain reads DVKVTQSSRYLVKRTGEKVFLECVQDMDHENMFWYRQDPGLGLRLIYFSYDVKMKEKGDIPEGYSVSREKKERFSLILESASTNQTSMYLCASSRRTSGTNTGELFFGEGSRLTVL.

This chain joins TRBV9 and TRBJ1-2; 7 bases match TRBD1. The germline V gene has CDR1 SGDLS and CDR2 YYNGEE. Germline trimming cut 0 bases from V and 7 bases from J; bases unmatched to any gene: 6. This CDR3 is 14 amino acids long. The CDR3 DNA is TGTGCCAGCAGCGTAGGACAGGGTATAGGTGGCTACACCTTC. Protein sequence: CASSVGQGIGGYTF.

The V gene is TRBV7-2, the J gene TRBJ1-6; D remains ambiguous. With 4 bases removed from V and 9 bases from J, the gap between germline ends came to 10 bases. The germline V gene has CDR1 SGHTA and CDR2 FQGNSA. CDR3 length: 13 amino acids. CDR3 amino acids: CASSSRAGSPLHF. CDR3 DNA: TGTGCCAGCAGCTCTCGGGCGGGTTCACCCCTCCACTTT.

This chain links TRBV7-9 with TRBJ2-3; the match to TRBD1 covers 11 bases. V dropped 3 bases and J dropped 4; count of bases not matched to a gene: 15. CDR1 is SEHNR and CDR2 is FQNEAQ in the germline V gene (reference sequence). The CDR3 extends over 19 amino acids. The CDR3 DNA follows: TGTGCCAGCAGCTTCCCGGGACAGGGGGGACAAGGGAACTCAGATACGCAGTATTTT. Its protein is CASSFPGQGGQGNSDTQYF.

The CDR3 here is CASSQGTSGYEQYF. CDR3 sequence (DNA): TGTGCCAGCAGCCAAGGGACTAGCGGATACGAGCAGTACTTC. The chain carries TRBV3-1 (or the pseudogene TRBV3-2) and TRBJ2-7; 10 bases map to TRBD2. Germline V lookup: CDR1 LGHDT, CDR2 YNNKEL (reference sequence). With 1 base clipped from V and 4 bases from J, the junction kept 1 base outside the gene matches. The CDR3 consists of 14 residues.

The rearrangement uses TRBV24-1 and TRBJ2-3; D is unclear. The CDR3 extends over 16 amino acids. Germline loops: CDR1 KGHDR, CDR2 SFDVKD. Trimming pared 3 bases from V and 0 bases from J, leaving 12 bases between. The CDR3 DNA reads TGTGCCACCAGTGATGGGGAATTACCTAGCACAGATACGCAGTATTTT. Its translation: CATSDGELPSTDTQYF.

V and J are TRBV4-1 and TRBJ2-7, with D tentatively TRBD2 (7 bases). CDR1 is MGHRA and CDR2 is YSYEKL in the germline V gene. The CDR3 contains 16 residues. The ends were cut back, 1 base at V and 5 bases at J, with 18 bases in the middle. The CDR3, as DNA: TGCGCCAGCAGCCAAGGAGGGGGGCGGGGGTACAACGAGCAGTACTTC. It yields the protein CASSQGGGRGYNEQYF.